This T cell receptor beta chain was recovered during a study of blood T cells in healthy people across ages. Regarding the study as a whole: TCR beta diversity per million T cells fell roughly linearly with age. The study found TCR beta diversity correlated strongly with naive T cell percentage.

Together with a sample-barcoded 5' primer, a J-beta primer mix was included in a second PCR lasting roughly 7 to 11 cycles. TCRdb reprocessed the 5' RACE reads with MiXCR, giving one entry per CDR3 protein. The sample contains 980,000 or so distinct CDR3 sequences, roughly 50% of which appear only once. There are 12 residues in the CDR3. Germline-derived CDR1 and CDR2 are DFQATT and SNEGSKA (reference sequence). V lost 0 bases to trimming and J lost 10 bases, with 10 bases between them. Comment on this clonotype: Its cognate antigen is unknown.

The clonotype comes from a man under 40 in good health. Sequencing was done on a sample of blood. The V and J genes are TRBV20-1 and TRBJ2-1; D is undetermined. CDR3 protein: CSARDRRQEQFF. The CDR3 coding sequence is TGCAGTGCTAGAGATCGACGTCAGGAGCAGTTCTTC.